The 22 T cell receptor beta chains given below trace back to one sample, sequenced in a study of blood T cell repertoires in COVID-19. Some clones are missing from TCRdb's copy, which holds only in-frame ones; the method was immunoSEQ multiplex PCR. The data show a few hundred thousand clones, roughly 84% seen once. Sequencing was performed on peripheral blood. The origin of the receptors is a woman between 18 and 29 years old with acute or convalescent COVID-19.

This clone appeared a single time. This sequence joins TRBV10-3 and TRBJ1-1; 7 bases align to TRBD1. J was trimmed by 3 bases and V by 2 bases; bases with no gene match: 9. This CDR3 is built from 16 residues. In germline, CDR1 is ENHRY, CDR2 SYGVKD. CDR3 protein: CAISEGEQGRHTEAFF. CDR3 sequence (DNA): TGTGCCATCAGTGAGGGGGAACAGGGGCGCCACACTGAAGCTTTCTTT.

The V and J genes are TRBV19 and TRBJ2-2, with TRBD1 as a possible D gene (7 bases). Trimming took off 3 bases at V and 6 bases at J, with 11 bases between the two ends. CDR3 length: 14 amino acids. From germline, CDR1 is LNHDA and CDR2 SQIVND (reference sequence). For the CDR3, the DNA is TGTGCCAGTAGTATTTCAGGGGGGTCCGGGGAGCTGTTTTTT. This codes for CASSISGGSGELFF.

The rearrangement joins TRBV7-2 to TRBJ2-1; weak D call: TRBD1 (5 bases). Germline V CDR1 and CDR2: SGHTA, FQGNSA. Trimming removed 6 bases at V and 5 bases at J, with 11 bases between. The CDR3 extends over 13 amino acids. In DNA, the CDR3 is TGTGCCAGCAGGGGGCTAAGCAACAATGAGCAGTTCTTC. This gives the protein CASRGLSNNEQFF.

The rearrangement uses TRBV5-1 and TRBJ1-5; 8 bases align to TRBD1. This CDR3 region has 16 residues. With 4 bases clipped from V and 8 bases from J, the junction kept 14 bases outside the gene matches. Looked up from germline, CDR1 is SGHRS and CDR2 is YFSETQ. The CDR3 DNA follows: TGCGCCAGCAGCCCTACCCCGGACAGGGCAGCGGAGCCCCAGCATTTT. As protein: CASSPTPDRAAEPQHF.

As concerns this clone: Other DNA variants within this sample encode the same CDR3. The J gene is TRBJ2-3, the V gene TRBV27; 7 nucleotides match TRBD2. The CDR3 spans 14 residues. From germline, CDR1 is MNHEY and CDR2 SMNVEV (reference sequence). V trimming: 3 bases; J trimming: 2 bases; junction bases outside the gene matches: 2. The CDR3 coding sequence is TGTGCCAGCAGTTTGACTAGCTCCACAGATACGCAGTATTTT. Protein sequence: CASSLTSSTDTQYF.

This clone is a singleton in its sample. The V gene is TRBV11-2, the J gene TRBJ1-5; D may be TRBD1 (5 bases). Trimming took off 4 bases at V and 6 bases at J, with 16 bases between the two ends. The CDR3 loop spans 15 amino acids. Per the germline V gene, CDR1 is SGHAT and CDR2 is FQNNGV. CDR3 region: CASSSGAEGGQPQHF. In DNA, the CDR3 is TGTGCCAGCAGCTCCGGGGCGGAGGGCGGTCAGCCCCAGCATTTT.

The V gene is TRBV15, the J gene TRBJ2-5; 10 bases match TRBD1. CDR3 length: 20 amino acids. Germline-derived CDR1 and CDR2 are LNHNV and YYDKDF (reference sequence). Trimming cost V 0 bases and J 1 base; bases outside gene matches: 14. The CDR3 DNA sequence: TGTGCCACCAGCAGAGATGTTTTGGATCCGGGACAGGGGACCCAAGAGACCCAGTACTTC. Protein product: CATSRDVLDPGQGTQETQYF.

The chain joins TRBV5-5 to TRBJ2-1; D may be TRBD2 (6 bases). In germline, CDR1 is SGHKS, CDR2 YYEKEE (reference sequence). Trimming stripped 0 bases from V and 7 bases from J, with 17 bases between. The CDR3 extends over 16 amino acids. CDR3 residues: CASSLVYGSNGNEQFF. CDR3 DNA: TGTGCCAGCAGCTTGGTGTACGGGAGTAATGGGAATGAGCAGTTCTTC.

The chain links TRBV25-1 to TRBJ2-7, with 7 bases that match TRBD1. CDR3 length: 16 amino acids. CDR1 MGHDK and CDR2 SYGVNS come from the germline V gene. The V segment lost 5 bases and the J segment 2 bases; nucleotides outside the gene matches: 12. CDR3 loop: CASSPQTTGPTYEQYF. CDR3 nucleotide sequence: TGTGCCAGCAGTCCTCAGACGACAGGGCCAACCTACGAGCAGTACTTC.

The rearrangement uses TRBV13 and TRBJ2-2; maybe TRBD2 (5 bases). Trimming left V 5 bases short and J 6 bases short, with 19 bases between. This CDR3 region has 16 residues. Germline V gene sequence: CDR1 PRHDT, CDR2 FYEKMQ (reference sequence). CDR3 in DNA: TGTGCCAGCAGCCGTCTGGGGAGTGGCAGGCCCGGGGAGCTGTTTTTT. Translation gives CASSRLGSGRPGELFF. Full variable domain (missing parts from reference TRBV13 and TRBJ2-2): AAGVIQSPRHLIKEKRETATLKCYPIPRHDTVYWYQQGPGQDPQFLISFYEKMQSDKGSIPDRFSAQQFSDYHSELNMSSLELGDSALYFCASSRLGSGRPGELFFGEGSRLTVL.

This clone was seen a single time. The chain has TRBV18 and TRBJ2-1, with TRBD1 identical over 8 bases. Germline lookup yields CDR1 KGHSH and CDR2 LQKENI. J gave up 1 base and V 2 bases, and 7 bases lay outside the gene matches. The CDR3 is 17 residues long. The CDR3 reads CASSPYQTGGSYNEQFF. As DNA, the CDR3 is TGTGCCAGCTCACCATATCAAACAGGGGGATCCTACAATGAGCAGTTCTTC.

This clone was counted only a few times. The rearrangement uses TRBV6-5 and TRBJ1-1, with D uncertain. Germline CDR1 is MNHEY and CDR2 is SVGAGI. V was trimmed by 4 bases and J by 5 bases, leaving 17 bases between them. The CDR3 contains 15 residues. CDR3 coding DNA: TGTGCCAGCAGTTCCCCCGGGAGGGATGGGACTGAAGCTTTCTTT. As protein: CASSSPGRDGTEAFF.

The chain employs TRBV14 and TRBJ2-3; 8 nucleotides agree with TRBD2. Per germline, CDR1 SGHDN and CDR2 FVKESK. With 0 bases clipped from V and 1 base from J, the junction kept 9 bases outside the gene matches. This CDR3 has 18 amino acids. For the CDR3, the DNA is TGTGCCAGCAGCCAAGAGGCAAGCGGGAGTTACGGCACAGATACGCAGTATTTT. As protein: CASSQEASGSYGTDTQYF.

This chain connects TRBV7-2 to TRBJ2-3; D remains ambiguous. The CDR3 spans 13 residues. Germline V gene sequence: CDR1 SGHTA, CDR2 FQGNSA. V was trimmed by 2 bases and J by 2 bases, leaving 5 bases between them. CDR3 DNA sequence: TGTGCCAGCAGCTTACCAATCACAGATACGCAGTATTTT. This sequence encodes CASSLPITDTQYF.

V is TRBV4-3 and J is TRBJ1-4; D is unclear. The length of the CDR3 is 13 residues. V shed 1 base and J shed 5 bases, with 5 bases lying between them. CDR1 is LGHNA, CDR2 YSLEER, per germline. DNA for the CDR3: TGCGCCAGCAGCCAAGCCCGGAATGAAAAACTGTTTTTT. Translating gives CASSQARNEKLFF.

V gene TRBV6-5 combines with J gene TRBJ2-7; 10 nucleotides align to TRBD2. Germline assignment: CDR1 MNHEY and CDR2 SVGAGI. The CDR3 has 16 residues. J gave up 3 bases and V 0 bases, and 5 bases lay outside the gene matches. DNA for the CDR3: TGTGCCAGCAGTTACTCTAGCGGGGGGACCCACTACGAGCAGTACTTC. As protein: CASSYSSGGTHYEQYF.

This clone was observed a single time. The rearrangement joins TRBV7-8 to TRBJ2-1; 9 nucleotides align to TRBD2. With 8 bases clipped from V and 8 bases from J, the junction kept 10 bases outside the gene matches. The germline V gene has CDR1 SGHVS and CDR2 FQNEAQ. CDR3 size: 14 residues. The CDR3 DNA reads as TGTGCCAGCTCCGGCGGGAGGGGTTGGGATGAGCAGTTCTTC. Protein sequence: CASSGGRGWDEQFF.

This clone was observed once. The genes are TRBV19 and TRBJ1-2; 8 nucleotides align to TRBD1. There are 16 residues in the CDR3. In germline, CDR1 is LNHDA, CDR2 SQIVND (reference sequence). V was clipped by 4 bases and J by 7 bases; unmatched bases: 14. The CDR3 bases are TGTGCCAGTAGTAGACCCGGACAGGGTCTATGGTCTGGCTACACCTTC. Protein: CASSRPGQGLWSGYTF. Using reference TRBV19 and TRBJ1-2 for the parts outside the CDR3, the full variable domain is DGGITQSPKYLFRKEGQNVTLSCEQNLNHDAMYWYRQDPGQGLRLIYYSQIVNDFQKGDIAEGYSVSREKKESFPLTVTSAQKNPTAFYLCASSRPGQGLWSGYTFGSGTRLTVV.

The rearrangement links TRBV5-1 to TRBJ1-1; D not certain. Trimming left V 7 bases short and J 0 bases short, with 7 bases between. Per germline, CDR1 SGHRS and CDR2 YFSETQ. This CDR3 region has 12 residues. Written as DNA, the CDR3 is TGCGCCAGCGCCGGGGTGAACACTGAAGCTTTCTTT. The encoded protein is CASAGVNTEAFF.

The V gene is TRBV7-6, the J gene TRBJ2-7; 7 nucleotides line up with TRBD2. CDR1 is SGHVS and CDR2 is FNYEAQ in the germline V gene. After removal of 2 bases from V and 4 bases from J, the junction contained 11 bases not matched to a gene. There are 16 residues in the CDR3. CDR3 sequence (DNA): TGTGCCAGCAGCTTATTCGCTCTAGCGGACCCTTACGAGCAGTACTTC. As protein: CASSLFALADPYEQYF.

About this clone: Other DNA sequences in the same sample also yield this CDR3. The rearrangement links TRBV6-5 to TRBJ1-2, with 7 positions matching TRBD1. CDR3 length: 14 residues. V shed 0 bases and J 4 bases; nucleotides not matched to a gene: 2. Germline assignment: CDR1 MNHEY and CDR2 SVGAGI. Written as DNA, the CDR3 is TGTGCCAGCAGTTACTCCGCAGGGGGCTATGGCTACACCTTC. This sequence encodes CASSYSAGGYGYTF.

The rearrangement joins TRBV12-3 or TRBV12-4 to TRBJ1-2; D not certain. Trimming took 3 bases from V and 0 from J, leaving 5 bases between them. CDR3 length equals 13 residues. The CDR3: CASSFAANYGYTF. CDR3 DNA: TGTGCCAGCAGTTTTGCGGCTAACTATGGCTACACCTTC.